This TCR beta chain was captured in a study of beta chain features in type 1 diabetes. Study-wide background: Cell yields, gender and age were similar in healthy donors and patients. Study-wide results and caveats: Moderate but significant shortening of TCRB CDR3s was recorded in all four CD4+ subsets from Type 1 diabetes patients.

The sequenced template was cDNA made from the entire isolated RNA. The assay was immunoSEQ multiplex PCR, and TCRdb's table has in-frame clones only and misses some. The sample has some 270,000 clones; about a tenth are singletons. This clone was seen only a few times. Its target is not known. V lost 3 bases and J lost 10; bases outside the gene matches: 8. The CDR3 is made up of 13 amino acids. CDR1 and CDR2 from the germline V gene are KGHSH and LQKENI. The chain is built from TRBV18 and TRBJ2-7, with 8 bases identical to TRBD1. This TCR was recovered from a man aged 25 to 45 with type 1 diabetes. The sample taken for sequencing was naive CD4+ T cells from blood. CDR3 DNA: TGTGCCAGCTCACCGCCCGACAGGGGAGAACAGTACTTC. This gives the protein CASSPPDRGEQYF.